This T cell receptor (beta chain) emerged from a study of T cell responses to AZD1222 COVID-19 vaccine (dated by TCRdb to the early 2020s). With regard to the full study: AZD1222 recipients given second doses at about 4 weeks or at about 12 weeks were pooled, since spike-specific TCR depth and breadth were not found to differ between the two schedules. A total of approximately 250 trial participants underwent TCR sequencing, of whom under 220 had received two doses of AZD1222 and around 26 had received two doses of the MenACWY control vaccine. Trial participants were enrolled by age into subgroups of 18-55, 56-69 and 70-plus years, and around 150, 28 and 57 TCR-sequenced participants, respectively, were included in these subgroups.

CDR1 is given as MNHEY and CDR2 as SVGAGI, both from the germline V gene. The CDR3 contains 14 residues, cysteine and phenylalanine counted. Only the CDR3 region is kept as DNA, spanning 42 bases read in frame from base 1. V sheds 5 bases and J sheds 4 bases, leaving 11 bases between their ends. Findings and caveats that apply to the study as a whole: Participants were mostly white British, with more females than males. The authors suggested clonal diversity may have been underestimated. Because no samples from the day 14 peak response were available, repertoires could be characterized only after the peak T cell response. After two AZD1222 doses, spike-specific TCR breadth and depth were significantly higher than at day 0 and than in MenACWY recipients. The whole spike protein was spanned by vaccine-associated CD4 TCRs, and dominant responses were seen in regions 160-218 and 743-854. Epitopes outside the regions mutated in the B.1.351 and B.1.1.7 variants were reportedly recognized by nearly half of the unique spike-specific TCRs. Only a handful of AZD1222 recipients were SARS-CoV-2 seropositive at baseline, limiting conclusions about previously exposed vaccinees. In the small 56-69-year group, the increase in depth fell short of significance, most likely because of low power.

The CDR3 regions of human TCRbeta chains were analyzed by immunosequencing. In the original analysis: Repertoire TCRs were checked for matches against a reference library of SARS-CoV-2-specific TCRs that had been generated using the MIRA antigen-specificity platform. Breadth was defined as the fraction of unique TCRs that were SARS-CoV-2-associated. Depth was defined as the fraction of total T cells that were SARS-CoV-2-associated. Using the MIRA data, each spike-specific TCR was assigned both to the spike region to which the TCR was reactive and to a CD4 or CD8 class. Log10-transformed breadth and depth values were compared by one-way ANOVA with Sidak's multiple comparisons tests. TCRdb stores this immuneACCESS table with in-frame sequences only. Part of the clones is absent; in the studies checked, under half of the shortfall reflects unresolved V genes, and no reason is known for the rest. V and J calls and clone size are as listed in that table; D and trimming were resolved from the DNA. This sample holds 150,000 to 200,000 clones; 90% to 95% were observed only once. The ten largest account for 0.9% of the sample.

As concerns this clone: The antigen this receptor binds is unknown. There are no base qualities to consult, and no much larger clone falls within one base.

Read against the paper, the sample's time point label means: baseline before first vaccination. Vaccinee samples came from UK trials COV001 and COV002, including a single-blind randomized controlled phase 2/3 trial of AZD1222 (ChAdOx1 nCoV-19) in healthy adults. For TCRbeta chain sequencing, PBMC samples from trial participants were taken at day 0 and at day 28 after the second dose. This sample comprised peripheral blood, obtained on day 0 of AZD1222 vaccination. This sequence originates from an adult in good health. The chain joins TRBV6-5 to TRBJ2-2; TRBD2 might be the D gene, on 5 matching bases. The CDR3 corresponds to CASSPRGLTGELFF. The sequenced DNA is TGTGCCAGCAGTCCCAGAGGGCTCACCGGGGAGCTGTTTTTT.